The following is a T cell receptor beta chain sequence with its context. What it binds is not known. Clones were read by immunoSEQ multiplex PCR, and TCRdb kept only the in-frame ones, dropping some. Recorded for this sample: some 52,000 clones. The record originates from a study of Tregs in tolerant kidney transplant recipients. Study-level results: The most relevant donor-specific Treg TCRbeta repertoire apparently came from expansion with activated donor B cells. Findings come from small patient numbers and require larger validation. Biological reproducibility was not directly addressed, but technical replication error appeared minimal.

The TCR was taken from a human donor who received a combined kidney and bone marrow transplant. This specimen consisted of CD4+ T cells from blood, obtained before the transplant.

The CDR3 loop is CSAQRVSTDTQYF. The part of the CDR3 DNA that was read is TGCAGCGCCCAGCGGGTTAGCACAGATACG. V and J are TRBV29-1 and TRBJ2-3, with D possibly TRBD2 on 6 matching bases. The CDR3 goes on 3 residues after the read ends, and that part is filled in from the germline J gene. Trimming cost V 7 bases and J 0 bases, with 11 bases left between them. CDR3 size: 13 residues. From germline, CDR1 is SQVTM and CDR2 ANQGSEA.